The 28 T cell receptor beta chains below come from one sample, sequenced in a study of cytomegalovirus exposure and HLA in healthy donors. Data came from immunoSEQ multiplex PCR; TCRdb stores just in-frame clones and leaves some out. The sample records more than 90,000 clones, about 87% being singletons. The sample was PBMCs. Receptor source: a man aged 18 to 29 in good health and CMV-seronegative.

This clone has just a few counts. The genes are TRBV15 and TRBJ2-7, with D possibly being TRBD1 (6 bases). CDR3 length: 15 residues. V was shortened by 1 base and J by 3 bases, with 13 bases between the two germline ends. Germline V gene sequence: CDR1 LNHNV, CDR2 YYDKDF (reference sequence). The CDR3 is CATSRGRQEIYEQYF. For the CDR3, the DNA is TGTGCCACCAGCAGAGGCAGACAGGAGATCTACGAGCAGTACTTC.

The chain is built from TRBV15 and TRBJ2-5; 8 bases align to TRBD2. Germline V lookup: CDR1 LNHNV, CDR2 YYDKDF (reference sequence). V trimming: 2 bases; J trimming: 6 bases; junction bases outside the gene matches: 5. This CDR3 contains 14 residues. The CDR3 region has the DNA TGTGCCACCAGCAGACCGGGACTAGTCAAGACCCAGTACTTC. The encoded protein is CATSRPGLVKTQYF.

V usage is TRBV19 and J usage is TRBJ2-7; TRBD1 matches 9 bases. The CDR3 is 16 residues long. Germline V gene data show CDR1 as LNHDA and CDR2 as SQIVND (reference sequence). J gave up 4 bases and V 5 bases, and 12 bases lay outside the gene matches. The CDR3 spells CASSPGPGTGLYEQYF. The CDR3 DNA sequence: TGTGCCAGTAGTCCTGGACCCGGGACAGGGTTGTACGAGCAGTACTTC.

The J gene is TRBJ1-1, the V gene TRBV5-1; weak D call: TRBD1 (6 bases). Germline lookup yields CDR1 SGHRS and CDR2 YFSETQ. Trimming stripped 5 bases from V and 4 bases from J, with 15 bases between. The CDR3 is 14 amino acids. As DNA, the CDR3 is TGCGCCAGCAGGCCGGGGGGCAGGGGCACTGAAGCTTTCTTT. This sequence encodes CASRPGGRGTEAFF.

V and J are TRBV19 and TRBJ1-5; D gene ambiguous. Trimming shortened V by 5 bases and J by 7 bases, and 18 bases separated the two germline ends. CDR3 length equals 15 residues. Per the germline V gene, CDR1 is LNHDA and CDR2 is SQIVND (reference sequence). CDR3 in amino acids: CASSSGFEFNQPQHF. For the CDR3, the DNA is TGTGCCAGTAGTTCCGGGTTCGAATTCAACCAGCCCCAGCATTTT.

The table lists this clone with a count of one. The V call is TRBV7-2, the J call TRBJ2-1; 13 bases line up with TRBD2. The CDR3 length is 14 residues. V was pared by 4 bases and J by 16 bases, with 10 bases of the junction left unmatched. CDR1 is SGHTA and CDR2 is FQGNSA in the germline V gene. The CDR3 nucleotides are TGTGCCAGCAGCTGGACTAGCGGGAGCGACCGAGGCTTCTTC. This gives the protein CASSWTSGSDRGFF.

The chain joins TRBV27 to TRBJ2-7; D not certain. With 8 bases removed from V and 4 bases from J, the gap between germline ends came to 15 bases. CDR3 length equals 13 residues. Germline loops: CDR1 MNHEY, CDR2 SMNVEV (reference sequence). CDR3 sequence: CASQRGFGYEQYF. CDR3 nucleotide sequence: TGTGCCAGCCAGCGTGGGTTTGGATACGAGCAGTACTTC.

CDR3 nucleotides: TGTGCCAGTATAGCGGGAGGACAATCTGAGCAGTTCTTC. Translating it yields CASIAGGQSEQFF. The chain is built from TRBV28 and TRBJ2-1, with TRBD2 matching 10 bases. Germline V gives CDR1 MDHEN, CDR2 SYDVKM. After removal of 9 bases from V and 9 bases from J, the junction contained 8 bases not matched to a gene. CDR3 length: 13 amino acids.

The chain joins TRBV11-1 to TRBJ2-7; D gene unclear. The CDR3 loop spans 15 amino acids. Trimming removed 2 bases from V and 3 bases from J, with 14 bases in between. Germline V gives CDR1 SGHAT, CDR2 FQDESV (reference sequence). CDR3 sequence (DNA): TGTGCCAGCAGCTTATTTCGAGGCGCAAACTACGAGCAGTACTTC. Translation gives CASSLFRGANYEQYF.

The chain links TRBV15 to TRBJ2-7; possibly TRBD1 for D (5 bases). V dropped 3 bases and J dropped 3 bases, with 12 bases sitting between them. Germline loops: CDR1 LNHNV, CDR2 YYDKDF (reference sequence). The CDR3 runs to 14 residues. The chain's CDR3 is CATSREGDSYEQYF. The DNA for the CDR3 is TGTGCCACCAGCAGGGAAGGAGACAGCTACGAGCAGTACTTC.

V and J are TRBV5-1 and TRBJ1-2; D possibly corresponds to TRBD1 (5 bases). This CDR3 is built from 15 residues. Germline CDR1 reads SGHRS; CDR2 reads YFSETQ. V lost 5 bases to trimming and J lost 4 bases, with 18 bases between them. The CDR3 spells CASSYDSNLRYGYTF. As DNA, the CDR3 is TGCGCCAGCAGTTACGACAGCAACTTACGCTATGGCTACACCTTC.

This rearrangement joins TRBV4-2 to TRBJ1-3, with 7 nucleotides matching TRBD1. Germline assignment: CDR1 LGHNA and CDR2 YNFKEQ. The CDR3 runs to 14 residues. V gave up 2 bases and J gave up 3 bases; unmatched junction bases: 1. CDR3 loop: CASSQNRGGNTIYF. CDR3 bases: TGTGCCAGCAGCCAAAACAGGGGTGGAAACACCATATATTTT.

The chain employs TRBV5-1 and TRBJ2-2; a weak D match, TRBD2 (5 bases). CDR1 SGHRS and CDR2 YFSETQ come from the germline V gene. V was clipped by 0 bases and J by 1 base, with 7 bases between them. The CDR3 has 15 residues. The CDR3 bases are TGCGCCAGCAGCTTGGGAGGGCAGAACACCGGGGAGCTGTTTTTT. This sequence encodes CASSLGGQNTGELFF.

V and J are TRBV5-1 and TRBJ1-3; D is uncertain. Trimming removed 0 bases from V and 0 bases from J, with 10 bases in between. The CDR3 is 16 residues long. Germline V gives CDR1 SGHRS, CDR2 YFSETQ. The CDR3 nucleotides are TGCGCCAGCAGCTTGGCAAAGCCCAACTCTGGAAACACCATATATTTT. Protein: CASSLAKPNSGNTIYF.

CDR3 in DNA: TGCGCCAGCAGCCAAGTACTAGCGGGGGTTGTTGAGCAGTTCTTC. Its translation: CASSQVLAGVVEQFF. V usage is TRBV4-1 and J usage is TRBJ2-1, with TRBD2 matching 11 bases. This CDR3 region has 15 residues. V shed 1 base, J shed 9 bases, and the junction held 5 bases outside the gene matches. Germline CDR1 MGHRA, CDR2 YSYEKL.

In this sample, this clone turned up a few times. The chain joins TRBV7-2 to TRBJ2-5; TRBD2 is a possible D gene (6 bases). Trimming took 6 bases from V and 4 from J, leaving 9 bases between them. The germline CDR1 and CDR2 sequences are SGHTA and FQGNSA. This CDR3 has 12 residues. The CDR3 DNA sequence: TGTGCCAGCAGTCCAGCGGGAGAGACCCAGTACTTC. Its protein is CASSPAGETQYF.

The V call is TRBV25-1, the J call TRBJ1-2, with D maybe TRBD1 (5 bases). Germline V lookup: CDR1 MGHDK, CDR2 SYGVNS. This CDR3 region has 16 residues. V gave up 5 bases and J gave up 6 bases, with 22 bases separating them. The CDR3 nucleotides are TGTGCCAGCAGTTCTCTCGAGGACACCGGACTACATGGCTACACCTTC. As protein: CASSSLEDTGLHGYTF.

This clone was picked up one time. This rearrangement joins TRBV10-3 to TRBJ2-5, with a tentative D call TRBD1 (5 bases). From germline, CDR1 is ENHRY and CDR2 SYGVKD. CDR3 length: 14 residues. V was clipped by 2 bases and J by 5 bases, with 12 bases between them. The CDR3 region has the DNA TGTGCCATCAGTGAGGGAGACAGTGTGGAGACCCAGTACTTC. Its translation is CAISEGDSVETQYF.

The CDR3 DNA sequence: TGTGCCAGCAGTTATTTACCTAACCGAGGCACTGAAGCTTTCTTT. It codes for CASSYLPNRGTEAFF. J is TRBJ1-1 and V is TRBV6-5; D remains unclear. V was shortened by 3 bases and J by 4 bases, with 15 bases between the two germline ends. Germline-derived CDR1 and CDR2 are MNHEY and SVGAGI. The CDR3 consists of 15 residues.

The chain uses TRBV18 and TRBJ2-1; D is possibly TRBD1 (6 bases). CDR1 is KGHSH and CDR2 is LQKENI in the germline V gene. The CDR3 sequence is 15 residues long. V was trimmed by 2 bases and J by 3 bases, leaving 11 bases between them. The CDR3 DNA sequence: TGTGCCAGCTCACCAGGGGGCGGTAGCTACAATGAGCAGTTCTTC. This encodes CASSPGGGSYNEQFF. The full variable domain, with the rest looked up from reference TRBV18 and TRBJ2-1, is NAGVMQNPRHLVRRRGQEARLRCSPMKGHSHVYWYRQLPEEGLKFMVYLQKENIIDESGMPKERFSAEFPKEGPSILRIQQVVRGDSAAYFCASSPGGGSYNEQFFGPGTRLTVL.

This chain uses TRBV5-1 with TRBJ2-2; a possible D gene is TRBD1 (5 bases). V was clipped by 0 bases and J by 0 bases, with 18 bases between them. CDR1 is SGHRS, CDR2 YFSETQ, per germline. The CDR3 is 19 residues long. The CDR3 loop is CASSLASSRAITNTGELFF. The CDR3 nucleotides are TGCGCCAGCAGCTTGGCGAGTTCCAGGGCCATTACGAACACCGGGGAGCTGTTTTTT.

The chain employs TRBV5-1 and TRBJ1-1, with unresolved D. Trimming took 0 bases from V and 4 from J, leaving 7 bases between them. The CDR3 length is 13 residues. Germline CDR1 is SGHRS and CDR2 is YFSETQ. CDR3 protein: CASSLAVVTEAFF. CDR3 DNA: TGCGCCAGCAGCTTGGCCGTCGTCACTGAAGCTTTCTTT.

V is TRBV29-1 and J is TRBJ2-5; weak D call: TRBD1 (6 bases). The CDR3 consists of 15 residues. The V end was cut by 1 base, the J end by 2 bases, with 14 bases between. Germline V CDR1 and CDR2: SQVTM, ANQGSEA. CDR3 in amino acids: CSVEAYRTEQETQYF. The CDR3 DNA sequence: TGCAGCGTTGAAGCCTACCGGACAGAGCAAGAGACCCAGTACTTC.

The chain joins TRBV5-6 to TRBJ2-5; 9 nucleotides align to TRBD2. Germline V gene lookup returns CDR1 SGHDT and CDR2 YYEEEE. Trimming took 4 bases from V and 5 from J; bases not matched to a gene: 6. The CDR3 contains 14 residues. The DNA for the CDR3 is TGTGCCAGCAGCGGTAGCGGGAGCTACGAGACCCAGTACTTC. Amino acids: CASSGSGSYETQYF. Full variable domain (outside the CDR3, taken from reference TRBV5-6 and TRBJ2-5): DAGVTQSPTHLIKTRGQQVTLRCSPKSGHDTVSWYQQALGQGPQFIFQYYEEEERQRGNFPDRFSGHQFPNYSSELNVNALLLGDSALYLCASSGSGSYETQYFGPGTRLLVL.

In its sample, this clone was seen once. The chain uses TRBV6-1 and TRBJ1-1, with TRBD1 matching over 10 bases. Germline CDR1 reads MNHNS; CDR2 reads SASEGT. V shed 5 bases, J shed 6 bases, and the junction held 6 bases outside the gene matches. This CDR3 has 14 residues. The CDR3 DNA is TGTGCCAGCAGTTCGACAGGGGGCAGGGCTGAAGCTTTCTTT. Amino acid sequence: CASSSTGGRAEAFF.

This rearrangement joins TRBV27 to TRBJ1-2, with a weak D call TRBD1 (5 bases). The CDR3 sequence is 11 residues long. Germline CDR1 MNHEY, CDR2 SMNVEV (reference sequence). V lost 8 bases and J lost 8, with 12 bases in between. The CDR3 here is CASGGILGYTF. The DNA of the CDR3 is TGTGCCAGCGGGGGGATCCTGGGCTACACCTTC.

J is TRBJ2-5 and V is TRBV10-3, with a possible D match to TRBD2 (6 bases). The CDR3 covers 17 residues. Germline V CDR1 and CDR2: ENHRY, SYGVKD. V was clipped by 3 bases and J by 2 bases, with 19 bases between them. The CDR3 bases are TGTGCCATCAGTGACCCGATTCGGGGGTCCTCTCAAGAGACCCAGTACTTC. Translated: CAISDPIRGSSQETQYF.

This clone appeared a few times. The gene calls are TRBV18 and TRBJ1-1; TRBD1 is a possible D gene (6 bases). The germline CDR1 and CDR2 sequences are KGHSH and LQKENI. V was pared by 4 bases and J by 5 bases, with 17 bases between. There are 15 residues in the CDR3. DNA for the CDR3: TGTGCCAGCTCACTGGCCCTGGGGGCTCGGACTGAAGCTTTCTTT. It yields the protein CASSLALGARTEAFF. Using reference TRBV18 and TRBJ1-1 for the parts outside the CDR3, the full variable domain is NAGVMQNPRHLVRRRGQEARLRCSPMKGHSHVYWYRQLPEEGLKFMVYLQKENIIDESGMPKERFSAEFPKEGPSILRIQQVVRGDSAAYFCASSLALGARTEAFFGQGTRLTVV.